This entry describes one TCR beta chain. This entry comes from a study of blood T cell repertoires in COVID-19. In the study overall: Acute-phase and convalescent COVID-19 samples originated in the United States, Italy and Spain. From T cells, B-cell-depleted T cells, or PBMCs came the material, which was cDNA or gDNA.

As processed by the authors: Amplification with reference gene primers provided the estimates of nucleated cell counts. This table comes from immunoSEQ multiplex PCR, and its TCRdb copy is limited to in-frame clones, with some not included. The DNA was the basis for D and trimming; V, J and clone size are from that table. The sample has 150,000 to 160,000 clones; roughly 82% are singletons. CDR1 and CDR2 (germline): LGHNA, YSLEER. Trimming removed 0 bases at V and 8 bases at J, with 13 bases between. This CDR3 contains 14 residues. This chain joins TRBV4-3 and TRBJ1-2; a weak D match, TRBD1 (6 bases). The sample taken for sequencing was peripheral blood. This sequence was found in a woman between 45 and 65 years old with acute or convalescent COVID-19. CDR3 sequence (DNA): TGCGCCAGCAGCCAAGATCGCAGGGGCGGAGGCTACACCTTC. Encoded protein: CASSQDRRGGGYTF.